The clone carrying this TCR beta chain was observed at least ten times. These data come from a study of T cells in Graves' hyperthyroidism and ophthalmopathy. V gave up 4 bases and J gave up 3 bases; unmatched junction bases: 11. This CDR3 has 17 residues. Germline lookup yields CDR1 LGHDT and CDR2 YNNKEL (reference sequence). Amplification of TCR beta CDR3 regions used RNA as the template. An initial round of RT-PCR targeting the TCR CDR3 relied on the HTBI primer set. One entry per CDR3 protein, called by TCRdb with MiXCR from the multiplex PCR reads. The sample yields roughly 300,000 distinct CDR3 sequences, around 20% seen once.

Sequencing input: blood. The TCR sequence derives from a woman between 50 and 59 years old with Graves' hyperthyroidism. V usage is TRBV3-1 and J usage is TRBJ2-7; 11 nucleotides agree with TRBD2. CDR3 sequence (DNA): TGTGCCAGCAGCCCAGGACTAGCGGGCAACCTTTACTACGAGCAGTACTTC. It translates to CASSPGLAGNLYYEQYF.